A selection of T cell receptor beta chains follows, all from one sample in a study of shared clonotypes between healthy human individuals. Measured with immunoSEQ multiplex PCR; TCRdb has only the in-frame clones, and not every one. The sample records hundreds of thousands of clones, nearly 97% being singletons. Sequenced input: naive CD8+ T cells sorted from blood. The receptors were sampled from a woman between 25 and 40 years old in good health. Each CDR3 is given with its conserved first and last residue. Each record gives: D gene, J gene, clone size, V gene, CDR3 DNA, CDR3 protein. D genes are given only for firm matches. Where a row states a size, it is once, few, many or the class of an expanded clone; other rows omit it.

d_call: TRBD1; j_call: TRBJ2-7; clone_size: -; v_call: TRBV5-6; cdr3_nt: TGTGCCAGCAGCTCCGGGGACAGGGCCTACGAGCAGTACTTC; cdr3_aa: CASSSGDRAYEQYF
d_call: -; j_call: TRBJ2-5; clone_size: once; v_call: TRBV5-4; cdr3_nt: TGTGCCAGCAGCTTGGCGGGCAGGCGGAGGGAGACCCAGTACTTC; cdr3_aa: CASSLAGRRRETQYF
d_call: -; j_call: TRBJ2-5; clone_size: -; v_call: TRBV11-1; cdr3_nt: TGTGCCAGCAGCTTAGCGGGTCAGGTCCGGGAGACCCAGTACTTC; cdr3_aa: CASSLAGQVRETQYF
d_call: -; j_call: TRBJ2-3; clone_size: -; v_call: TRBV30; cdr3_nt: TGTGCCTGGAGTGTAGCGGCCTCTAGCACAGATACGCAGTATTTT; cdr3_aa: CAWSVAASSTDTQYF
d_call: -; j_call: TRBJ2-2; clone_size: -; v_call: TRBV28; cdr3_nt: TGTGCCAGCAGTTTCCGACCCGGGGAGCTGTTTTTT; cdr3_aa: CASSFRPGELFF
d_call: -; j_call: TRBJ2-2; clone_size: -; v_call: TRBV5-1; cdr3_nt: TGCGCCAGCAGCCTCCTTTCGGGGCAGGGCACCGGGGAGCTGTTTTTT; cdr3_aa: CASSLLSGQGTGELFF
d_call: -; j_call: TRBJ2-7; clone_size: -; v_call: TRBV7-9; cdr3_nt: TGTGCCAGCAGCTTAGATCAGGTGGAGCAGTACTTC; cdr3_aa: CASSLDQVEQYF
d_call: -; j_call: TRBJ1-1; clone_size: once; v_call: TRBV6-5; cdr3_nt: TGTGCCAGCAGTTACTCGAAAGCAGGGGACGTTGAAGCTTTCTTT; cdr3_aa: CASSYSKAGDVEAFF
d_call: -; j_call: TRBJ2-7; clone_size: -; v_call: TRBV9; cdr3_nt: TGTGCCAGCAGCGCGCCCTCCCGGTTCGAGCAGTACTTC; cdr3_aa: CASSAPSRFEQYF
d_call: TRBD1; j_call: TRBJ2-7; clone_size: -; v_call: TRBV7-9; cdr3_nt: TGTGCCAGCAGCTTAACAGGGGCCATTTACGAGCAGTACTTC; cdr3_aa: CASSLTGAIYEQYF
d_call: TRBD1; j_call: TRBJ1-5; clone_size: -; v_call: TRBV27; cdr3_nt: TGTGCCAGCAGTTTATCGGCCGGGACAGGGTACCAGCCCCAGCATTTT; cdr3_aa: CASSLSAGTGYQPQHF
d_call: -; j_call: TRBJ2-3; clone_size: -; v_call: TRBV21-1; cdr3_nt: TGTGCCAGCAGCAACCCGGGGAGGGGAGATACGCAGTATTTT; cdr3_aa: CASSNPGRGDTQYF
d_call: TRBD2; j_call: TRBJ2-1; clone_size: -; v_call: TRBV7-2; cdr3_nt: TGTGCCAGCAGCTCCGCCCGCGGACTAGCGGGAGTGAACAATGAGCAGTTCTTC; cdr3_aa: CASSSARGLAGVNNEQFF
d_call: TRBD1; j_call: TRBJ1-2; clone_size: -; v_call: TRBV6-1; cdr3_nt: TGTGCCAGCAGTGCCTGGGACAGCGGGACGGGCTACACCTTC; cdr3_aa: CASSAWDSGTGYTF
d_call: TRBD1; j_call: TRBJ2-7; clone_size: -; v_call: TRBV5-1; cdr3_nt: TGCGCCAGCAGCTGGGGACAGACCTACGAGCAGTACTTC; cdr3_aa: CASSWGQTYEQYF
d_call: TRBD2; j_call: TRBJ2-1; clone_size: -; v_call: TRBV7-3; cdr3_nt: TGTGCCAGCAGCCCTTTAGCGGGAGGGGCCTACAATGAGCAGTTCTTC; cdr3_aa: CASSPLAGGAYNEQFF
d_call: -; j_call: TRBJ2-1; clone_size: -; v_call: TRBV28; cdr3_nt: TGTGCCATCCAAGCGCTAGCTTCCTACAATGAGCAGTTCTTC; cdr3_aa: CAIQALASYNEQFF
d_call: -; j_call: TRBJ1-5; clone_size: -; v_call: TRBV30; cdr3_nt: TGTGCCTGGAGCGGACATTTCAATCAGCCCCAGCATTTT; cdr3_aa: CAWSGHFNQPQHF
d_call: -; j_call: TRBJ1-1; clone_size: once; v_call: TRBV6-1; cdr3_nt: TGTGCCAGCAGGCCAGTAAGAACTGAAGCTTTCTTT; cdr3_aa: CASRPVRTEAFF
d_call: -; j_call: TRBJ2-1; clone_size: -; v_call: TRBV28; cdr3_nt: TGTGCCAGCAGTTTTGCAGACTACAATGAGCAGTTCTTC; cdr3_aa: CASSFADYNEQFF
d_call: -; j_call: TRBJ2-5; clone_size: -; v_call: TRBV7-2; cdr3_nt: TGTGCCAGCAGCTTAACAGGGCGGGTCCCGTTGGAGCAAGAGACCCAGTACTTC; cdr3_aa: CASSLTGRVPLEQETQYF
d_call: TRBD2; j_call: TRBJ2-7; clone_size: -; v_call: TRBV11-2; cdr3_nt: TGTGCCAGCAGCCCAGGTGACGAGCGGGAGAGCCACTACGAGCAGTACTTC; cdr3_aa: CASSPGDERESHYEQYF
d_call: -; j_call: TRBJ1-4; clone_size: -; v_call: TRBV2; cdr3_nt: TGTGCCAGCAGTGAGGGGGGTGAAAAACTGTTTTTT; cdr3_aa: CASSEGGEKLFF
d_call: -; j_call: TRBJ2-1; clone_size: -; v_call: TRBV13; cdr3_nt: TGTGCCAGCAGCTTAGGTAGGGCCCATGAGCAGTTCTTC; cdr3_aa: CASSLGRAHEQFF
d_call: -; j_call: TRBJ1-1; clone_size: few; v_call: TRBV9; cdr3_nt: TGTGCCAGCAGCGTAGGGCAGGGACCTGAAGCTTTCTTT; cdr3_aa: CASSVGQGPEAFF
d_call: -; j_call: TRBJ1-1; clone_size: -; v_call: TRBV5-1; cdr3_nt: TGCGCCAGCAGCAACGAGATGAACACTGAAGCTTTCTTT; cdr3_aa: CASSNEMNTEAFF
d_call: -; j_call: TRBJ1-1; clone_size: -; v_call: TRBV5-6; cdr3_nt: TGTGCCAGCAGCTTTGGGAGTCGAGGGACTGAAGCTTTCTTT; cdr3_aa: CASSFGSRGTEAFF
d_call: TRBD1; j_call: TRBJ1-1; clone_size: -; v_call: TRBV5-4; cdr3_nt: TGTGCCAGCAGCGGCGCCGGGGACAGAGCTTTCTTT; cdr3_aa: CASSGAGDRAFF
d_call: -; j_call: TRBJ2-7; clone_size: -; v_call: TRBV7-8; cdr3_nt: TGTGCCAGCAGCTCTCTGGGATTGGAGCAGTACTTC; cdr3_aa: CASSSLGLEQYF
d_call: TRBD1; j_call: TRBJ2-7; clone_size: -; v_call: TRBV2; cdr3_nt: TGTGCCAGCAGTGAGATGTTGGGACAGGGTCCCAACGAGCAGTACTTC; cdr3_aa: CASSEMLGQGPNEQYF
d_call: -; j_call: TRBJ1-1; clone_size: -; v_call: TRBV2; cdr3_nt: TGTGCTTCAAGGATAGACAGCATGAACACTGAAGCTTTCTTT; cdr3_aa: CASRIDSMNTEAFF
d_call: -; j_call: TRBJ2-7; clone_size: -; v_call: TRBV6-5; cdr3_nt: TGTGCCACGTCGACGGCGGGTGAGCAGTACTTC; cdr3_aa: CATSTAGEQYF
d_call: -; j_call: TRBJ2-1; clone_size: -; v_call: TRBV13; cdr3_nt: TGTGCCAGCAGCTTAGTAGGGGGGGCCTACAATGAGCAGTTCTTC; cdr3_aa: CASSLVGGAYNEQFF
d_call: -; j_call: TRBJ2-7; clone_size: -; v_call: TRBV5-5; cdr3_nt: TGTGCCAGCAGGAGAGACTACGAGCAGTACTTC; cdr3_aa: CASRRDYEQYF
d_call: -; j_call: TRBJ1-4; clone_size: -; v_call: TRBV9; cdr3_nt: TGTGCCAGCAGCGTGTGGGGGGGCGATGAAAAACTGTTTTTT; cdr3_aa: CASSVWGGDEKLFF
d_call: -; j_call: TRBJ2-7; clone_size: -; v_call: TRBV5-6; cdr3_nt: TGTGCCAGCAGCTTGTATGCGGACGAGCAGTACTTC; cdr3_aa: CASSLYADEQYF
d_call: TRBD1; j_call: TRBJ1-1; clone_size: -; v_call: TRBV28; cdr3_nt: TGTGCCAGCAGCCTGCTCCAGGGGGCTCACACTGAAGCTTTCTTT; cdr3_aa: CASSLLQGAHTEAFF
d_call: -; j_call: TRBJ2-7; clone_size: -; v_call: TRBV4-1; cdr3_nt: TGCGCCAGCAGCCCCCAGGGAACCTACGAGCAGTACTTC; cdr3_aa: CASSPQGTYEQYF
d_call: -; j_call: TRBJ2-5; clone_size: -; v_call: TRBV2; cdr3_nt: TGTGCCAGCAGGGGCGGAGAGACCCAGTACTTC; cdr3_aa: CASRGGETQYF
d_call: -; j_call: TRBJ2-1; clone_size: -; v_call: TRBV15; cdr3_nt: TGTGCCACCAGCAGTTCAGCCGGAGCCTACAATGAGCAGTTCTTC; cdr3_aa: CATSSSAGAYNEQFF
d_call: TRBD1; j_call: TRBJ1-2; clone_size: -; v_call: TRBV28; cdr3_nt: TGTGCCAGCAGTATCGGACAGGGGGTTCTAAGAAGGGGCTACACCTTC; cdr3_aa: CASSIGQGVLRRGYTF
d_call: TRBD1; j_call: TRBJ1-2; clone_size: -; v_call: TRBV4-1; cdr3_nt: TGCGCCAGCAGCCAAGTGGGGGACAGATTCCTCTATGGCTACACCTTC; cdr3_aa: CASSQVGDRFLYGYTF
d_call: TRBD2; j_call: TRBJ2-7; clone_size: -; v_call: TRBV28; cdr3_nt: TGTGCCAGCAGCGAACTAGCGGGAGCCTACGAGCAGTACTTC; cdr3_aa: CASSELAGAYEQYF
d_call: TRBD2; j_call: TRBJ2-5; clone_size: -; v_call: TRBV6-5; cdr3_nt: TGTGCCAGCAGTTACTCTCCAGCGGGAGGACAAGAGACCCAGTACTTC; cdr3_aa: CASSYSPAGGQETQYF
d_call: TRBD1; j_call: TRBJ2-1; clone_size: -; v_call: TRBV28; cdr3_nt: TGTGCCAGCAGGTCAGAGACAGGGAACTCCTACAATGAGCAGTTCTTC; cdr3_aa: CASRSETGNSYNEQFF
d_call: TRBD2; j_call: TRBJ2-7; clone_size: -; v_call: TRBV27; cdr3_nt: TGTGCCAGCAGTACCTTAGCGGGGGACTCCTACGAGCAGTACTTC; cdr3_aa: CASSTLAGDSYEQYF
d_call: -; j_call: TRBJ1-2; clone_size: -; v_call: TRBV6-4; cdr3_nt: TGTGCCAGCAGTGAGGGGTATGGCTACACCTTC; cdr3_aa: CASSEGYGYTF
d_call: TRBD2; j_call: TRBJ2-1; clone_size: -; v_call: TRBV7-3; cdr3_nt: TGTGCCAGCAGCTTAGGGACTAGCGGGGGGTACAATGAGCAGTTCTTC; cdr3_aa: CASSLGTSGGYNEQFF
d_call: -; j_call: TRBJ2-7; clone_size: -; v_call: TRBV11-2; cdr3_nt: TGTGCCAGCAGCTTAGCCGGGCTGACCTACGAGCAGTACTTC; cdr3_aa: CASSLAGLTYEQYF
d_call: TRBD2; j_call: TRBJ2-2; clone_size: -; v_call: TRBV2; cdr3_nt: TGTGCCAGCAGTGTCCTAGCGGGAGTTTTCGGGGAGCTGTTTTTT; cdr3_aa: CASSVLAGVFGELFF
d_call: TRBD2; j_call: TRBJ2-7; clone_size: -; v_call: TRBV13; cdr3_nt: TGTGCCAGCAGCTTCTCGACTAGCCCTAATTATTACGAGCAGTACTTC; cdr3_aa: CASSFSTSPNYYEQYF
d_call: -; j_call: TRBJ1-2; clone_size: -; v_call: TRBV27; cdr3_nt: TGTGCCAGCTCGCGGTCGGTCCTTGATGGCTACACCTTC; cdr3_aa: CASSRSVLDGYTF
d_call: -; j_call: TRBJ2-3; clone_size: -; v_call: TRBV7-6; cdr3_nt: TGTGCCAGCAGCTGGGACTTCACAGATACGCAGTATTTT; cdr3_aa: CASSWDFTDTQYF
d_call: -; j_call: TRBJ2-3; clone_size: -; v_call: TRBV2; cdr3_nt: TGTGCCAGCAGGGGGGGACAGTACACAGATACGCAGTATTTT; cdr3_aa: CASRGGQYTDTQYF
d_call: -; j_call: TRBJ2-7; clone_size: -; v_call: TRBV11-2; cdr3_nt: TGTGCCAGCAGCTTACAGGGGCCGCAGGACGAGCAGTACTTC; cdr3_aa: CASSLQGPQDEQYF
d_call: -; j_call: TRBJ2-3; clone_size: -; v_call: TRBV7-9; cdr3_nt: TGTGCCAGCAGCTTAACTGGAGGCACAGATACGCAGTATTTT; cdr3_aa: CASSLTGGTDTQYF
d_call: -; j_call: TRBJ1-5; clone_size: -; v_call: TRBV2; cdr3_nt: TGTGCCAGCAGTGTCTGGGGGCTAGAGCAGCCCCAGCATTTT; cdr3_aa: CASSVWGLEQPQHF